This T cell receptor (beta chain) was sequenced in a study of cytomegalovirus exposure and HLA in healthy donors. Study outcomes and limitations: Rates of TCR association differed by HLA locus in a later analysis, with DRB1 highest and HLA-C lowest. Trimming of TCR beta V- and J-genes showed a link, identified in a later analysis, to a missense DCLRE1C variant. Usually a TCR sequence was rare, but some public TCRs were found in many donors.

The study ran its PCR with 60 Vbeta and 13 Jbeta primers. Sequencing used immunoSEQ multiplex PCR; TCRdb keeps in-frame clones, though not all of them. This sample's table reports about 58,000 clones. About this clone itself: Its target is unknown.

What was sequenced was PBMCs. The clonotype was recovered from a woman younger than 35 in good health and CMV-seronegative.

CDR3 DNA sequence: TGTGCCAGCAGCTCCGGAGCTGAAGCTTTCTTT. Translated: CASSSGAEAFF. The V and J genes are TRBV7-9 and TRBJ1-1; D gene unclear. CDR3 length equals 11 residues. The germline CDR1 and CDR2 sequences are SEHNR and FQNEAQ (reference sequence). V lost 4 bases and J lost 6, with 6 bases in between.